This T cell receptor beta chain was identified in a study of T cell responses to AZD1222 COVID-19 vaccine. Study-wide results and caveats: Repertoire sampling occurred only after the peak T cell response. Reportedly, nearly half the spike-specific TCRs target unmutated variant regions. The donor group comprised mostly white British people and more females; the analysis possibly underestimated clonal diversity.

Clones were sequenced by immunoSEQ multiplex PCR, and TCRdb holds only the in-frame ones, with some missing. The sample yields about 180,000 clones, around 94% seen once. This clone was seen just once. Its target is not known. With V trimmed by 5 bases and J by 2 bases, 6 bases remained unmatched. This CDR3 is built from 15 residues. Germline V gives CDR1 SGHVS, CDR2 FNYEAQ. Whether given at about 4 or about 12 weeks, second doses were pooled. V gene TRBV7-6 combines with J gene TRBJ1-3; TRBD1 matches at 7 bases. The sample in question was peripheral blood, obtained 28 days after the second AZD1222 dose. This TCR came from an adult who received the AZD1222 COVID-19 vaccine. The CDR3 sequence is CASSPTTGAGNTIYF. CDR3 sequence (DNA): TGTGCCAGCAGCCCAACCACAGGGGCTGGAAACACCATATATTTT. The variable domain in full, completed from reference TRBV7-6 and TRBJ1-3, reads GAGVSQSPRYKVTKRGQDVALRCDPISGHVSLYWYRQALGQGPEFLTYFNYEAQQDKSGLPNDRFSAERPEGSISTLTIQRTEQRDSAMYRCASSPTTGAGNTIYFGEGSWLTVV.